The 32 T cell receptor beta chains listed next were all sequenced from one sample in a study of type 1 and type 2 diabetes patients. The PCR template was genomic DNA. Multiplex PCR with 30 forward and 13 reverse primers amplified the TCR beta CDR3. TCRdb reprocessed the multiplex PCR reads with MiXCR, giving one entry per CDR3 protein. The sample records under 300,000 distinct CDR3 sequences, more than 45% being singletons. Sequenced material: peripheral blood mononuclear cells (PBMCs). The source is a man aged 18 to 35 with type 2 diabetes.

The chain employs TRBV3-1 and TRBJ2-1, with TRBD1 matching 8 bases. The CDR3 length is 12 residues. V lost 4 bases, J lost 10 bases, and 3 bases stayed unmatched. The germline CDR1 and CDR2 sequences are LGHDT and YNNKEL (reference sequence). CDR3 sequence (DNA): TGTGCCAGCAGCCTACCAGGGGGCGAGCAGTTCTTC. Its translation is CASSLPGGEQFF.

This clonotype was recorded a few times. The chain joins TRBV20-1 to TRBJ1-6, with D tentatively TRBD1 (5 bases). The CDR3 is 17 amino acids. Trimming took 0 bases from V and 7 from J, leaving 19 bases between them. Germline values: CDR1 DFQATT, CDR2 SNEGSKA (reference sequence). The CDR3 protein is CSARDRERQGGNSPLHF. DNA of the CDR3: TGCAGTGCTAGAGATCGTGAAAGGCAGGGCGGAAATTCACCCCTCCACTTT.

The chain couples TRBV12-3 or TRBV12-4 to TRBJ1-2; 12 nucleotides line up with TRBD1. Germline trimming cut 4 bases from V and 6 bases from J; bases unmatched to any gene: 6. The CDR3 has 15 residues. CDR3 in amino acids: CASSSGTGGADGYTF. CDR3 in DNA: TGTGCCAGCAGTTCCGGGACAGGGGGCGCGGATGGCTACACCTTC.

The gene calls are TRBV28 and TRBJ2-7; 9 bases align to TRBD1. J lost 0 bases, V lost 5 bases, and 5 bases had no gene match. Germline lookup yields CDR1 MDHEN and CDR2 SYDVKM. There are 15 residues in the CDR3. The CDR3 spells CASSTPGQGSYEQYF. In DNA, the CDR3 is TGTGCCAGCAGTACACCGGGACAGGGCTCCTACGAGCAGTACTTC. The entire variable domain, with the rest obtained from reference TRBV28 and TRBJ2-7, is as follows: DVKVTQSSRYLVKRTGEKVFLECVQDMDHENMFWYRQDPGLGLRLIYFSYDVKMKEKGDIPEGYSVSREKKERFSLILESASTNQTSMYLCASSTPGQGSYEQYFGPGTRLTVT.

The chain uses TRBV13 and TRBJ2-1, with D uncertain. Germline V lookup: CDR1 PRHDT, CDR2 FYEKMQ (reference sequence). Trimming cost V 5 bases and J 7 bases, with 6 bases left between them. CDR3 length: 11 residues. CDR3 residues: CASSLWNEQFF. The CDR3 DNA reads TGTGCCAGCAGCCTGTGGAATGAGCAGTTCTTC.

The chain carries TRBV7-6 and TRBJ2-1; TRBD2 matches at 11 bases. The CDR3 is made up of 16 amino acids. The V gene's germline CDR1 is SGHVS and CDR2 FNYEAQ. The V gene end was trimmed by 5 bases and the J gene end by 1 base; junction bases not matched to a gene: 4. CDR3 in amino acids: CASSRSSGRSYNEQFF. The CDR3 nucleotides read TGTGCCAGCAGCCGATCTAGCGGGAGGTCCTACAATGAGCAGTTCTTC.

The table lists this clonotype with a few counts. The CDR3 DNA reads TGCAGTGCTAGGAGTCAGGACCACGGGGAGCTGTTTTTT. It codes for CSARSQDHGELFF. The J gene is TRBJ2-2, the V gene TRBV20-1; D gene uncertain. The length of the CDR3 is 13 residues. In germline, CDR1 is DFQATT, CDR2 SNEGSKA (reference sequence). The V end lost 3 bases, the J end lost 7 bases, and 12 bases lay between the germline ends.

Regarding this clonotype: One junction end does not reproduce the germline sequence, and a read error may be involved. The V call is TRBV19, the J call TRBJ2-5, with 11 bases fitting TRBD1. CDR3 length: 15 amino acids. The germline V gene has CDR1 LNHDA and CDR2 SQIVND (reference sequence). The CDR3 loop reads CASSSGTGGQETQYF. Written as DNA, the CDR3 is TGCGCCAGCAGCTCCGGGACAGGGGGCCAAGAGACCCAGTACTTC.

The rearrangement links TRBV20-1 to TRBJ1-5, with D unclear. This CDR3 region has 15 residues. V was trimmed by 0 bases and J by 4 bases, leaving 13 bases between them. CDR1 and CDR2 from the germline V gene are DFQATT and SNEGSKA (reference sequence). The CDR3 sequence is CSARDGGRINQPQHF. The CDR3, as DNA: TGCAGTGCTAGAGATGGTGGCAGGATTAATCAGCCCCAGCATTTT.

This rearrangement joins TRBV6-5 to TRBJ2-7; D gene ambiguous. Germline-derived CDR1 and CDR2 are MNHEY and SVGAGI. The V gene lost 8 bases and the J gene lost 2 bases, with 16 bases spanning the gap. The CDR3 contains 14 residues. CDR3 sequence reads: CASSTRRTPYEQYF. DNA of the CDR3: TGTGCCAGCTCAACCAGGCGGACCCCCTACGAGCAGTACTTC.

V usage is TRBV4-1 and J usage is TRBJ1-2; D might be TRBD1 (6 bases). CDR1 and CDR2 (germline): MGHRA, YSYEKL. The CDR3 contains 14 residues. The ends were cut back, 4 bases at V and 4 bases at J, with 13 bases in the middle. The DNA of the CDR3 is TGCGCCAGCAGCCCTCCAGGGGCACCCTATGGCTACACCTTC. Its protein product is CASSPPGAPYGYTF.

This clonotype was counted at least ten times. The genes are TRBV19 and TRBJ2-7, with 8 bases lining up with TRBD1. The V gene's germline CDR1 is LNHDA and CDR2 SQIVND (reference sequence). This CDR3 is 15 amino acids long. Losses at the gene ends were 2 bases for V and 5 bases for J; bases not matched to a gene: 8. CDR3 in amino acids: CASSIQSWDRNEQYF. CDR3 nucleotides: TGTGCCAGTAGTATACAGAGTTGGGACAGGAACGAGCAGTACTTC.

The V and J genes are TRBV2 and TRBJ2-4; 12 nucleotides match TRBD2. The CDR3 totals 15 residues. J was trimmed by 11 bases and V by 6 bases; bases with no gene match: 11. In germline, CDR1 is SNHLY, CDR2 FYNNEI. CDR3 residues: CASREQTSGRAFQYF. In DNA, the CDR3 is TGTGCCAGCAGAGAACAGACTAGCGGGAGAGCATTTCAGTACTTC.

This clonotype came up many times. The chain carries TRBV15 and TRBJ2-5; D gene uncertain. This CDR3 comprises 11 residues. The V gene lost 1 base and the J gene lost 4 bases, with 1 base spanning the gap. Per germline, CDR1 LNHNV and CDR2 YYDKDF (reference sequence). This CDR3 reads CATSRGETQYF. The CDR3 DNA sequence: TGTGCCACCAGCAGAGGAGAGACCCAGTACTTC.

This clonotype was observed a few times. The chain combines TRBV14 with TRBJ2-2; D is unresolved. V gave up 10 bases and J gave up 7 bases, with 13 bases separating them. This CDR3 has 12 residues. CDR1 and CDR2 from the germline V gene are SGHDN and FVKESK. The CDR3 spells CANSDGGGELFF. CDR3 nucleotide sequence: TGTGCCAATTCTGACGGCGGCGGGGAGCTGTTTTTT.

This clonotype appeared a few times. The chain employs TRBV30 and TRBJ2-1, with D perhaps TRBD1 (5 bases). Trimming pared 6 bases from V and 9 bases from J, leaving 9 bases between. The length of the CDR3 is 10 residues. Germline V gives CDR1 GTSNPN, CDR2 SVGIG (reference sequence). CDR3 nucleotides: TGTGCCTGTACAGGCTCTGAGCAGTTCTTC. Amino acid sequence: CACTGSEQFF.

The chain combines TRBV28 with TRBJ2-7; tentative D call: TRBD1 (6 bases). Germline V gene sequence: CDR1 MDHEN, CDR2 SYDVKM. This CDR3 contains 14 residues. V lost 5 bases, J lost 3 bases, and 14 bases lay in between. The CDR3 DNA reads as TGTGCCAGCAGTCCCCCGGGACATTACTACGAGCAGTACTTC. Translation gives CASSPPGHYYEQYF.

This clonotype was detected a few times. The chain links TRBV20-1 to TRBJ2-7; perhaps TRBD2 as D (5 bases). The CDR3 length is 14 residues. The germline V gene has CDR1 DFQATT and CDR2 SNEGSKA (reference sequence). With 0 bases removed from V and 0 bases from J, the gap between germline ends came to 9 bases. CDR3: CSARDDGISYEQYF. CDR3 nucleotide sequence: TGCAGTGCTAGAGATGACGGGATCTCCTACGAGCAGTACTTC.

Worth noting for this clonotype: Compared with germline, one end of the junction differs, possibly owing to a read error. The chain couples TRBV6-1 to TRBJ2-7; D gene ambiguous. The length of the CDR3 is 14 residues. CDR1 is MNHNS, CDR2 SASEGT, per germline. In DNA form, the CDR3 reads TGCGCCAGCAGTGATAACACGGCCGCCTACGAGCAGTACTTC. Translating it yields CASSDNTAAYEQYF.

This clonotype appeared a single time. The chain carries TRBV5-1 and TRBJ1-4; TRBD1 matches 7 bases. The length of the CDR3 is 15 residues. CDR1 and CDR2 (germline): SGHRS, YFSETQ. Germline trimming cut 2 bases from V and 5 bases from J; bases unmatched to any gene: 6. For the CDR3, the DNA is TGCGCCAGCAGCTTATACGGGACAGCAAATGAAAAACTGTTTTTT. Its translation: CASSLYGTANEKLFF.

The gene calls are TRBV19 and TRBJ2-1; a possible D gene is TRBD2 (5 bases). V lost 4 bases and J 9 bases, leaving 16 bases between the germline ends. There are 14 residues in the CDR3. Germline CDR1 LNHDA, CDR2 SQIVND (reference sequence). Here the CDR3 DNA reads TGTGCCAGTAGTAGGCTGAGCTCTGGGAGTGAGCAGTTCTTC. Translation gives CASSRLSSGSEQFF.

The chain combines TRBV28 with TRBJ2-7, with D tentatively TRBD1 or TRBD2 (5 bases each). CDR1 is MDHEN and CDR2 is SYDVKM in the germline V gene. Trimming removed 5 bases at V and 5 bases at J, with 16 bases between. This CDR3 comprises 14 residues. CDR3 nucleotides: TGTGCCAGCAGTCCCAGTCCGGGACGTAACGAGCAGTACTTC. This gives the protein CASSPSPGRNEQYF.

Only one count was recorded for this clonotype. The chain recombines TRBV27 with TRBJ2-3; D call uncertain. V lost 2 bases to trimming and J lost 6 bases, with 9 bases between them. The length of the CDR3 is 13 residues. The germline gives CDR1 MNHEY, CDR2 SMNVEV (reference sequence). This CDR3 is CASSLRLGDTQYF. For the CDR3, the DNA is TGTGCCAGCAGTTTACGATTAGGGGATACGCAGTATTTT.

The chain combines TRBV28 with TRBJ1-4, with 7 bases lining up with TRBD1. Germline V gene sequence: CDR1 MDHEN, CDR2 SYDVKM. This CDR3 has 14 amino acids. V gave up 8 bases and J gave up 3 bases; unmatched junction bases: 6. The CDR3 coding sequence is TGTGCCAGCTACGCCGGGACAGCTAATGAAAAACTGTTTTTT. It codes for CASYAGTANEKLFF.

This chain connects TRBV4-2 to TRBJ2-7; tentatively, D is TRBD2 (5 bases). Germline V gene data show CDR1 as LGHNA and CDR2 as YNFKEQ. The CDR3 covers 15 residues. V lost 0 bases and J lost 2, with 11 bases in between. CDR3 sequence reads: CASSQDRTSPYEQYF. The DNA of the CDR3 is TGTGCCAGCAGCCAAGATCGAACTAGTCCCTACGAGCAGTACTTC.

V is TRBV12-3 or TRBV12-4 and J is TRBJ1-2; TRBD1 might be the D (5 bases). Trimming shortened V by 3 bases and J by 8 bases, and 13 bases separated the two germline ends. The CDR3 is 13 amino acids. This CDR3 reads CASSLGQGLGYTF. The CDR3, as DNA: TGTGCCAGCAGTTTGGGGCAGGGACTCGGCTACACCTTC.

The CDR3 here is CASSNLLRQSNGYTF. CDR3 nucleotides: TGTGCCAGCAGCAACCTCTTGCGGCAATCCAATGGCTACACCTTC. This chain joins TRBV11-2 and TRBJ1-2; D is unclear. The CDR3 sequence is 15 residues long. V dropped 5 bases and J dropped 6 bases, with 19 bases sitting between them. From germline, CDR1 is SGHAT and CDR2 FQNNGV. Full variable domain (missing parts from reference TRBV11-2 and TRBJ1-2): EAGVAQSPRYKIIEKRQSVAFWCNPISGHATLYWYQQILGQGPKLLIQFQNNGVVDDSQLPKDRFSAERLKGVDSTLKIQPAKLEDSAVYLCASSNLLRQSNGYTFGSGTRLTVV.

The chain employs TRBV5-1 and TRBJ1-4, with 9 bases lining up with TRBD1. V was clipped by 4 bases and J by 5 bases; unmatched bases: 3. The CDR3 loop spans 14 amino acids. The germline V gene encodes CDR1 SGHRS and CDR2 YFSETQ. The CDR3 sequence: CASSRGQGNEKLFF. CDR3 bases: TGCGCCAGCAGCAGGGGACAGGGCAATGAAAAACTGTTTTTT.

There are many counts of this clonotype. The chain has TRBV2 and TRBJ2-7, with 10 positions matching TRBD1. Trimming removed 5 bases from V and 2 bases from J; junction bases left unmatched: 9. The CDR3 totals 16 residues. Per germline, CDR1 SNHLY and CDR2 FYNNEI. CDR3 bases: TGTGCCAGCAGTATCCGGGACAGGGGTAGGACCTACGAGCAGTACTTC. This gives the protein CASSIRDRGRTYEQYF.

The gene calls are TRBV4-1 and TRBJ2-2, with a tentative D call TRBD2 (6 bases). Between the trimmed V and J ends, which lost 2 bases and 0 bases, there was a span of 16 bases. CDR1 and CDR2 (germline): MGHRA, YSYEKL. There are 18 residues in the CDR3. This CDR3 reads CASSQYYNWEANTGELFF. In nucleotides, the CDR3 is TGCGCCAGCAGCCAATATTACAACTGGGAGGCGAACACCGGGGAGCTGTTTTTT.

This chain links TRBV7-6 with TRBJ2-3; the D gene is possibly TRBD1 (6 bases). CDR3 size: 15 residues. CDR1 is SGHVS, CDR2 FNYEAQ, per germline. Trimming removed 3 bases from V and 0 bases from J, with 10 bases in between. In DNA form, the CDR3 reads TGTGCCAGCAGCTTCACAGGGTTTAGCACAGATACGCAGTATTTT. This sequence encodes CASSFTGFSTDTQYF.

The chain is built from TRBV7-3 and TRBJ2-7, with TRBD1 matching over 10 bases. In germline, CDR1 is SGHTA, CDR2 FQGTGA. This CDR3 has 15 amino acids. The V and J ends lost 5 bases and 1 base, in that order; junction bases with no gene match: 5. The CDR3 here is CASSVDRGRSYEQYF. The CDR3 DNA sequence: TGTGCCAGCAGCGTTGACAGGGGGCGATCCTACGAGCAGTACTTC. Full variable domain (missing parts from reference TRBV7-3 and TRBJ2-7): GAGVSQTPSNKVTEKGKYVELRCDPISGHTALYWYRQSLGQGPEFLIYFQGTGAADDSGLPNDRFFAVRPEGSVSTLKIQRTERGDSAVYLCASSVDRGRSYEQYFGPGTRLTVT.